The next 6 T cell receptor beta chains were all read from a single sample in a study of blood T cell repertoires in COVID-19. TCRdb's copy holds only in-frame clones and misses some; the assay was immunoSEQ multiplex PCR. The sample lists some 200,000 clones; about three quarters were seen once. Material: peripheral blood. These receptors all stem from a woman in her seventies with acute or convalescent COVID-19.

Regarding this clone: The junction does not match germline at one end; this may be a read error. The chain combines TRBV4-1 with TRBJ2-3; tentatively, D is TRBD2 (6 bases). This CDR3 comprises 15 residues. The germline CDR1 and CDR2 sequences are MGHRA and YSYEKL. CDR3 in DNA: TGCGCCAGCAGCCAAGATTTCACTAGCAGAGATACGCAGTATTTT. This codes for CASSQDFTSRDTQYF.

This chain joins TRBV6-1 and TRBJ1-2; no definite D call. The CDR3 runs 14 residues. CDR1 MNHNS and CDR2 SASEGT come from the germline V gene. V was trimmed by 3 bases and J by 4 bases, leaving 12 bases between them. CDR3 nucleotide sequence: TGTGCCAGCAGTGAGAGGCCTGCTGTCTATGGCTACACCTTC. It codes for CASSERPAVYGYTF.

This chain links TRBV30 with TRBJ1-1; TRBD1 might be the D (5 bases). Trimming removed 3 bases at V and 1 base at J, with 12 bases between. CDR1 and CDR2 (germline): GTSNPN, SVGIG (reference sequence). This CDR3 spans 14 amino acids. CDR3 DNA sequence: TGTGCCTGGAGCCTTGGACACCAGAACACTGAAGCTTTCTTT. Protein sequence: CAWSLGHQNTEAFF.

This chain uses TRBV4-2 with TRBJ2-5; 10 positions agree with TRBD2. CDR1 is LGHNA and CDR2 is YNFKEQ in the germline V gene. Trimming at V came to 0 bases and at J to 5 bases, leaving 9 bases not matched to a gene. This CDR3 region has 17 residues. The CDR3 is CASSQDGERGGLETQYF. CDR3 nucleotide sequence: TGTGCCAGCAGCCAAGATGGGGAGCGGGGGGGCTTGGAGACCCAGTACTTC.

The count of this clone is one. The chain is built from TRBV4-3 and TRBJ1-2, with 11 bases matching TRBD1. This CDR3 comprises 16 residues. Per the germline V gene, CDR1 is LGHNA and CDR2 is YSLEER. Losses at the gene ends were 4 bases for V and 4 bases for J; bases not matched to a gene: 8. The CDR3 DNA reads TGCGCCAGCAGCCGGCTACGAGGACAGGGGGCCTATGGCTACACCTTC. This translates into CASSRLRGQGAYGYTF.

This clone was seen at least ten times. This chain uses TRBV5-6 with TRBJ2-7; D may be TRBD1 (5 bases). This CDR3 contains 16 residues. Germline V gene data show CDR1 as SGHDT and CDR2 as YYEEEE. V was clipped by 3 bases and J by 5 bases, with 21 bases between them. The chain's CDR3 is CASSSVDGRQYNEQYF. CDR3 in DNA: TGTGCCAGCAGCTCTGTCGACGGCAGACAGTACAACGAGCAGTACTTC.